Sequencing of this TCR beta chain was carried out in a study of blood T cell repertoires in COVID-19. Background on the study: COVID-19 samples, acute and convalescent, were from the United States, Italy and Spain. The cDNA or gDNA used as material had been derived from T cells, B-cell-depleted T cells, or PBMCs.

The V and J ends lost 11 bases and 5 bases respectively, with 12 bases between them. This CDR3 has 12 amino acids. From germline, CDR1 is LNHDA and CDR2 SQIVND (reference sequence). In the source study's methods: Researchers report that nucleated cell counts were estimated from reference gene primer amplification. The assay was immunoSEQ multiplex PCR, and TCRdb's table has in-frame clones only and misses some. The V and J calls and clone size come from that table; D and trimming were worked out from the DNA. The table records about 260,000 clones, roughly 86% of them present only once. Two negative PCRs, clearance, or symptom resolution were required of recovered Cohort 3 donors.

V is TRBV19 and J is TRBJ1-4; perhaps TRBD1 as D (5 bases). Sequencing was done on a sample of PBMCs or T cells enriched from blood (not recorded which). This clonotype originated in a woman between 50 and 59 years old who had recovered from COVID-19. This CDR3 is CAAGRNNEKLFF. CDR3 DNA sequence: TGTGCCGCGGGACGGAACAATGAAAAACTGTTTTTT.